The following is a TCR beta chain sequence with its context. The antigen is undetermined. The data are from a study of T-cell reconstitution after alpha-beta-depleted transplantation in children. Study-level points and caveats: There were reportedly several hundred expanded graft clones from which alpha-beta T cells came about two months after transplant. Newly produced T cells mostly provided counts and TCRbeta diversity after one year, as hyperexpanded clones declined. High day-60 TCRbeta diversity in some patients came from surviving recipient T cells and thymic progenitors.

The library targeted TCRbeta and was prepared with unique molecular identifiers. One entry per CDR3 protein results from TCRdb running MiXCR on the PCR reads. The profile covers about 300,000 distinct CDR3 sequences, with 6% to 10% appearing a single time and around 9.8% taken by the ten largest. Material: peripheral blood, obtained 360 days after TCRalphabeta/CD19-depleted stem cell transplant. The origin of this receptor is a female patient aged 2 to 10 who had a stem cell transplant for Fanconi anemia, so the T cells may come from the graft donor.

CDR3 protein: CSALVGGETQYF. CDR3 DNA: TGCAGTGCCCTCGTAGGAGGGGAGACCCAGTACTTC. The gene calls are TRBV20-1 and TRBJ2-5; D is possibly TRBD2 (6 bases). This CDR3 is 12 amino acids long. Germline-derived CDR1 and CDR2 are DFQATT and SNEGSKA (reference sequence). V was shortened by 6 bases and J by 5 bases, with 13 bases between the two germline ends.